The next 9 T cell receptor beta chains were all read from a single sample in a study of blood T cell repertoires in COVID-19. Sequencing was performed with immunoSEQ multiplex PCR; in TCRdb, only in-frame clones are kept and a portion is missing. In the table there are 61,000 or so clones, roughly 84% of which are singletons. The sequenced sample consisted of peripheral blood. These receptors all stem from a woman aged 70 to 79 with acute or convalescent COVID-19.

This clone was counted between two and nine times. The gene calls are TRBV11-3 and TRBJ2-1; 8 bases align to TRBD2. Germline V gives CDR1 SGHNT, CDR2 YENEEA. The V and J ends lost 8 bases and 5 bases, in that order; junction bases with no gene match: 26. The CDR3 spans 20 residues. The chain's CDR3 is CASATPKLRGSGGWDNEQFF. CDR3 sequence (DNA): TGTGCCAGCGCAACCCCGAAACTTAGAGGGAGCGGGGGTTGGGACAATGAGCAGTTCTTC.

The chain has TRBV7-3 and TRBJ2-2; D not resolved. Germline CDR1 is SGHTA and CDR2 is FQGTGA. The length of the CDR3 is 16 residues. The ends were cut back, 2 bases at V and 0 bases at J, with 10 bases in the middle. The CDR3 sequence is CASSLQSGPNTGELFF. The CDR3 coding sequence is TGTGCCAGCAGCTTACAGTCGGGTCCGAACACCGGGGAGCTGTTTTTT. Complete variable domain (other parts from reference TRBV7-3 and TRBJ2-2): GAGVSQTPSNKVTEKGKYVELRCDPISGHTALYWYRQSLGQGPEFLIYFQGTGAADDSGLPNDRFFAVRPEGSVSTLKIQRTERGDSAVYLCASSLQSGPNTGELFFGEGSRLTVL.

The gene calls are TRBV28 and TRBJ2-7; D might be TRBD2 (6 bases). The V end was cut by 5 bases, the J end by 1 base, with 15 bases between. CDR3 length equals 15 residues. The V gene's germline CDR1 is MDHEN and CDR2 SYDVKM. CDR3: CASSPAGRESYEQYF. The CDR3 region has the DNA TGTGCCAGCAGTCCCGCGGGACGGGAGTCCTACGAGCAGTACTTC.

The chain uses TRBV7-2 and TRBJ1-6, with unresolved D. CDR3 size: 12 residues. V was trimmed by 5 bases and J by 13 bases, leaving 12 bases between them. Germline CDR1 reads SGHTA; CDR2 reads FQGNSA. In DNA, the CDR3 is TGTGCCAGCAGCCCCCGTTCTTCCCCCCTCCACTTT. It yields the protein CASSPRSSPLHF.

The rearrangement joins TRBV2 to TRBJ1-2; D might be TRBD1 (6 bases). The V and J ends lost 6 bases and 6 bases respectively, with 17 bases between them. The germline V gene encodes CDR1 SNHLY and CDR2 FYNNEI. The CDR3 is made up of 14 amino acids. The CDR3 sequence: CASSRTGNRDGYTF. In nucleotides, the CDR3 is TGTGCCAGCAGCCGAACAGGGAATAGGGATGGCTACACCTTC.

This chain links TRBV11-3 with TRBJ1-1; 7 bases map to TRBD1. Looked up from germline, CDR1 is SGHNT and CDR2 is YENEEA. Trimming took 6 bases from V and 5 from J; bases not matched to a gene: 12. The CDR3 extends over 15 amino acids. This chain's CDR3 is CASSGIYRGETEAFF. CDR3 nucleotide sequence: TGTGCCAGCAGTGGGATTTACAGGGGAGAGACTGAAGCTTTCTTT.

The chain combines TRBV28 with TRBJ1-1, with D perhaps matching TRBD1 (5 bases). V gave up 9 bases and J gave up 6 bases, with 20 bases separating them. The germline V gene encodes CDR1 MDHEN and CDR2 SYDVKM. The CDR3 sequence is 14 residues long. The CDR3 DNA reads TGTGCCAGTAGCTCCCCCGGGGGGAGAGCTGAAGCTTTCTTT. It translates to CASSSPGGRAEAFF.

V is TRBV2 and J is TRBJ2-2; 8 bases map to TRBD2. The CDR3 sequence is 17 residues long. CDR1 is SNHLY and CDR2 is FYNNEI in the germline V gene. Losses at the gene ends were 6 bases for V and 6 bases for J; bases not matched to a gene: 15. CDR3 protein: CASSPHELAGGAGELFF. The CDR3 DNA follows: TGTGCCAGCAGCCCCCATGAGCTAGCGGGTGGGGCCGGGGAGCTGTTTTTT.

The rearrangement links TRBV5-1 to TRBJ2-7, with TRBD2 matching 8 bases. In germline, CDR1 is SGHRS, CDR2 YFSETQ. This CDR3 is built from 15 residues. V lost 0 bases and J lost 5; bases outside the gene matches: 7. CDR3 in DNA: TGCGCCAGCAGCTTGGTTTTTAGCGGGAATGACGAGCAGTACTTC. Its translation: CASSLVFSGNDEQYF. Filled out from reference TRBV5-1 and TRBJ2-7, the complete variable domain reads KAGVTQTPRYLIKTRGQQVTLSCSPISGHRSVSWYQQTPGQGLQFLFEYFSETQRNKGNFPGRFSGRQFSNSRSEMNVSTLELGDSALYLCASSLVFSGNDEQYFGPGTRLTVT.